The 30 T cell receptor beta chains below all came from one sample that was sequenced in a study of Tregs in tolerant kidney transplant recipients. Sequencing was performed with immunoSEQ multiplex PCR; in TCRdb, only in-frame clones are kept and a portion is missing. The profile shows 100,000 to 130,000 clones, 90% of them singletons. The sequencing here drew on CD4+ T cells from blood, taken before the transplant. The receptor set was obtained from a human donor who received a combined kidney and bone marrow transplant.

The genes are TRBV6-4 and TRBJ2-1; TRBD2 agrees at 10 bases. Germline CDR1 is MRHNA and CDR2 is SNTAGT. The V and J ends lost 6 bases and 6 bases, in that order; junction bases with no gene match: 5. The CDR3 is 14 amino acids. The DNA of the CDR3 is TGTGCCAGCAGGGCACTAGCGGGGAGCAATGAGCAGTTCTTC. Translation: CASRALAGSNEQFF.

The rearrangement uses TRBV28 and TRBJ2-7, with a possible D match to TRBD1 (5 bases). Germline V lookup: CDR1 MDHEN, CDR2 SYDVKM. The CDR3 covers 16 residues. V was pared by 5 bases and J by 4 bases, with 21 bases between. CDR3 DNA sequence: TGTGCCAGCAGTCCGCACCCCTCGGCAGGGATTTACGAGCAGTACTTC. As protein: CASSPHPSAGIYEQYF.

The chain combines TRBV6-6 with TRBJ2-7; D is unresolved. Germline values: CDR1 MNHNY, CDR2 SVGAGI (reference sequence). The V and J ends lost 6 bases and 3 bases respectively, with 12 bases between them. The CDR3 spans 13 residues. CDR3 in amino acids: CASRASDLYEQYF. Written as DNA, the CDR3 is TGTGCCAGCAGGGCAAGCGACCTCTACGAGCAGTACTTC.

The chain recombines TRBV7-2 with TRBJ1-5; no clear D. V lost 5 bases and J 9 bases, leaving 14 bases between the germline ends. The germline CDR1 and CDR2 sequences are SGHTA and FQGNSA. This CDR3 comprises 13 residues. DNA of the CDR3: TGTGCCAGCAGCCCCGGCCGGGCGGGGCCCCAGCATTTT. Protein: CASSPGRAGPQHF.

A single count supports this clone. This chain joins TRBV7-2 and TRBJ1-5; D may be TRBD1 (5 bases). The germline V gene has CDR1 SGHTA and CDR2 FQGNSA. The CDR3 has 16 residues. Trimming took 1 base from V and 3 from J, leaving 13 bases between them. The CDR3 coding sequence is TGTGCCAGCAGCTTAGTGTCGTGGGGCAACAATCAGCCCCAGCATTTT. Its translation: CASSLVSWGNNQPQHF.

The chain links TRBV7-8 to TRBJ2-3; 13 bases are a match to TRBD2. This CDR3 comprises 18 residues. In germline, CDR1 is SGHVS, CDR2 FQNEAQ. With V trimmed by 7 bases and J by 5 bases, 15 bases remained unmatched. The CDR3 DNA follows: TGTGCCAGCAACTCCCGCACTAGCGGGAGGGATGCGGGAGATACGCAGTATTTT. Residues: CASNSRTSGRDAGDTQYF.

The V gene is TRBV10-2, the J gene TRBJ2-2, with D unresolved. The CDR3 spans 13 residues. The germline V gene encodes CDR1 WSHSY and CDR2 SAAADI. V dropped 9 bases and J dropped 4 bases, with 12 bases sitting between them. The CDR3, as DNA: TGCGCCAGGTCGAGAGAATTCACCGGGGAGCTGTTTTTT. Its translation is CARSREFTGELFF.

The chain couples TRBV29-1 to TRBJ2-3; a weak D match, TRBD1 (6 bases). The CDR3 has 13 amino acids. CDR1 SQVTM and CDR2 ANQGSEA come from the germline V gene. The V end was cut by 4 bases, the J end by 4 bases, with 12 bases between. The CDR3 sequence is CSVVGGLSDTQYF. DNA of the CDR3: TGCAGCGTTGTAGGGGGTCTGTCAGATACGCAGTATTTT.

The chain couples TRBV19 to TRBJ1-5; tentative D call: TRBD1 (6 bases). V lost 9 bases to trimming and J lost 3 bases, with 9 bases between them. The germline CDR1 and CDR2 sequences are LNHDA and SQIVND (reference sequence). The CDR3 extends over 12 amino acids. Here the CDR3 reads CASRDTNQPQHF. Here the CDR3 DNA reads TGTGCCAGCCGGGACACCAATCAGCCCCAGCATTTT.

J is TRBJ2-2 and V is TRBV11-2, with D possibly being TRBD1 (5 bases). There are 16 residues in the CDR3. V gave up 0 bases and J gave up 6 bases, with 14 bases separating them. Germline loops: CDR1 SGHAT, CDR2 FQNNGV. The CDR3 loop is CASSLDARARAGELFF. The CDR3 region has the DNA TGTGCCAGCAGCTTAGACGCCAGGGCGCGAGCCGGGGAGCTGTTTTTT.

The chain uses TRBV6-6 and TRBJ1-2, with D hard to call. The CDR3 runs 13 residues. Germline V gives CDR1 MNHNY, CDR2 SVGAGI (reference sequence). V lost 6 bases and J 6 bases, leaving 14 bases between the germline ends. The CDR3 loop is CASSRNARDGYTF. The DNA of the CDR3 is TGTGCCAGCAGCCGAAACGCGAGGGATGGCTACACCTTC.

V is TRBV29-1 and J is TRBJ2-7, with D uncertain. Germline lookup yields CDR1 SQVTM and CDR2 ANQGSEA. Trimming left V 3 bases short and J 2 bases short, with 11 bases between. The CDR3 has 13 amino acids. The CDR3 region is CSVDGSGTYEQYF. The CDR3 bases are TGCAGCGTTGATGGGTCAGGAACCTACGAGCAGTACTTC.

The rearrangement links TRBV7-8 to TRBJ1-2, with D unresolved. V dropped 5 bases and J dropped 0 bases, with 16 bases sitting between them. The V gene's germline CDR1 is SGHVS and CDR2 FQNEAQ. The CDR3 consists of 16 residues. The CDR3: CASSLFGGQANYGYTF. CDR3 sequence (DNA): TGTGCCAGCAGCCTGTTTGGCGGGCAGGCTAACTATGGCTACACCTTC.

CDR3 protein: CASSQAGTGLNYGYTF. The CDR3 DNA reads TGTGCCAGCAGCCAAGCAGGGACAGGACTTAACTATGGCTACACCTTC. V is TRBV4-2 and J is TRBJ1-2, with 8 bases identical to TRBD1. CDR1 and CDR2 (germline): LGHNA, YNFKEQ. The CDR3 covers 16 residues. The junction had 5 bases not matched to a gene; V was cut back by 1 base and J by 1 base.

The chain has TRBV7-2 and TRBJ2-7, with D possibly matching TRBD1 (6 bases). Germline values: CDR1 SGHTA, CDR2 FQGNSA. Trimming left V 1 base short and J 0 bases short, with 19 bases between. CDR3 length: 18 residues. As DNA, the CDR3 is TGTGCCAGCAGCTTAGAAGCGGCAGGGGTGTCGAGCTCCTACGAGCAGTACTTC. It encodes CASSLEAAGVSSSYEQYF.

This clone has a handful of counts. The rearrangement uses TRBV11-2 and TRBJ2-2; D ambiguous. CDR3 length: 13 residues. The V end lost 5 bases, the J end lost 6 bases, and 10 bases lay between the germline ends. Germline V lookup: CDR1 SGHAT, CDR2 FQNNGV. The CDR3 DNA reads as TGTGCCAGCAGCGCCCCCGGTGCCGGGGAGCTGTTTTTT. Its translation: CASSAPGAGELFF. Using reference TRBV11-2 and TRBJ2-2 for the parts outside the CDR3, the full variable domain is EAGVAQSPRYKIIEKRQSVAFWCNPISGHATLYWYQQILGQGPKLLIQFQNNGVVDDSQLPKDRFSAERLKGVDSTLKIQPAKLEDSAVYLCASSAPGAGELFFGEGSRLTVL.

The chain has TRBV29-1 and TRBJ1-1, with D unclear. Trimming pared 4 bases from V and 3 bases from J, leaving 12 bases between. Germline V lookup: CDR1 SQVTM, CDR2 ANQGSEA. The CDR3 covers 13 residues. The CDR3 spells CSVGRMTYTEAFF. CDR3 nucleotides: TGCAGCGTTGGTCGTATGACATACACTGAAGCTTTCTTT.

CDR3 nucleotide sequence: TGTGCCAGCAGCTTAGGGGGCAGTTATGGCTACACCTTC. Translating gives CASSLGGSYGYTF. The rearrangement joins TRBV7-8 to TRBJ1-2, with D tentatively TRBD1 (5 bases). V gave up 1 base and J gave up 5 bases, with 8 bases separating them. Germline-derived CDR1 and CDR2 are SGHVS and FQNEAQ. The CDR3 runs to 13 residues. Complete variable domain (other parts from reference TRBV7-8 and TRBJ1-2): GAGVSQSPRYKVAKRGQDVALRCDPISGHVSLFWYQQALGQGPEFLTYFQNEAQLDKSGLPSDRFFAERPEGSVSTLKIQRTQQEDSAVYLCASSLGGSYGYTFGSGTRLTVV.

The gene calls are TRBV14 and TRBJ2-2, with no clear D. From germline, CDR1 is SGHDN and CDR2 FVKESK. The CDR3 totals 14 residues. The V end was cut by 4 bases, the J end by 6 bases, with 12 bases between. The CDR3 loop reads CASSRALAAGELFF. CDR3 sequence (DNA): TGTGCCAGCAGCCGAGCCTTGGCGGCCGGGGAGCTGTTTTTT.

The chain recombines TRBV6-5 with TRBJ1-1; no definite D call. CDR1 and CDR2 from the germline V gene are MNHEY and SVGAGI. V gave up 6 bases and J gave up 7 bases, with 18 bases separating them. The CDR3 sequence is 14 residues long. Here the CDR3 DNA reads TGTGCCAGCAGGGAGGTCGAACGATCAGGTGAAGCTTTCTTT. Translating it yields CASREVERSGEAFF.

CDR3 DNA sequence: TGTGCCAGCTCACCTACGGCGGACACCATATATTTT. Encoded protein: CASSPTADTIYF. The V gene is TRBV18, the J gene TRBJ1-3; no clear D. This CDR3 has 12 amino acids. Looked up from germline, CDR1 is KGHSH and CDR2 is LQKENI. Deletions cut 3 bases from V and 8 bases from J, with 8 bases between.

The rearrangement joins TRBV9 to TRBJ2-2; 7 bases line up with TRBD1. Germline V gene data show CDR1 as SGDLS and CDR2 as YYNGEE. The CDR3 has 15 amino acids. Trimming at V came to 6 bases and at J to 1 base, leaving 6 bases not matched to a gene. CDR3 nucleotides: TGTGCCAGCACCCCGGGACAGAAGAACACCGGGGAGCTGTTTTTT. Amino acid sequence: CASTPGQKNTGELFF.

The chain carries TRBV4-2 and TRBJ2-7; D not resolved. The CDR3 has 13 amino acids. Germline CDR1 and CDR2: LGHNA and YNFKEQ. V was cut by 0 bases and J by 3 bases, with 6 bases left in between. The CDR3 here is CASSQDLYYEQYF. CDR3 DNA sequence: TGTGCCAGCAGCCAAGATTTATACTACGAGCAGTACTTC.

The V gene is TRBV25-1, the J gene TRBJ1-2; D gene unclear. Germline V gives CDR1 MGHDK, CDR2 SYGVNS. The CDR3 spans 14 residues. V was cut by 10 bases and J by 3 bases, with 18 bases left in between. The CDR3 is CATSEAAGYYGYTF. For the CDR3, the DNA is TGTGCCACGAGCGAGGCGGCCGGATACTATGGCTACACCTTC.

The CDR3 coding sequence is TGTGCCAGTAGTATAGAAGAGGGTAGACCCGCAGATGGCTACACCTTC. It specifies CASSIEEGRPADGYTF. The chain employs TRBV19 and TRBJ1-2; D gene unclear. V lost 0 bases, J lost 6 bases, and 17 bases lay in between. This CDR3 has 16 residues. Germline CDR1 reads LNHDA; CDR2 reads SQIVND (reference sequence).

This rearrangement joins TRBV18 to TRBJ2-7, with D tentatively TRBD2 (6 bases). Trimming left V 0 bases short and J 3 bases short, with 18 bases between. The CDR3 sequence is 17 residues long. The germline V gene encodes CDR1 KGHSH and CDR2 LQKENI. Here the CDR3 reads CASSPPGWDSGHYEQYF. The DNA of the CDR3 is TGTGCCAGCTCACCACCGGGGTGGGACTCCGGACACTACGAGCAGTACTTC.

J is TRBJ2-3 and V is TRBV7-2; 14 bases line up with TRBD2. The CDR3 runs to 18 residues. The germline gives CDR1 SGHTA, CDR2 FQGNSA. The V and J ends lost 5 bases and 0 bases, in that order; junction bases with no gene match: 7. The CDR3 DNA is TGTGCCAGCAGCGTAAGGACTAGCGGGGGGCTCAGCACAGATACGCAGTATTTT. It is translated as CASSVRTSGGLSTDTQYF.

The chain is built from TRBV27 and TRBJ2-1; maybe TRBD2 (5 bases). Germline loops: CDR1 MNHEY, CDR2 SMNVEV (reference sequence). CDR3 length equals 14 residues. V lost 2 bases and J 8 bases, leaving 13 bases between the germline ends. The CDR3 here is CASSLAEGPDEQFF. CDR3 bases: TGTGCCAGCAGTTTAGCTGAGGGCCCAGATGAGCAGTTCTTC.

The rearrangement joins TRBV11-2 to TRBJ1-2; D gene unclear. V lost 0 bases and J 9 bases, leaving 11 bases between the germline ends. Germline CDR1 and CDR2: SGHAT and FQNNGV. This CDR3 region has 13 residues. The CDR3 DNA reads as TGTGCCAGCAGCTTAGACCAGGCCGGGAGCTACACCTTC. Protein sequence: CASSLDQAGSYTF.

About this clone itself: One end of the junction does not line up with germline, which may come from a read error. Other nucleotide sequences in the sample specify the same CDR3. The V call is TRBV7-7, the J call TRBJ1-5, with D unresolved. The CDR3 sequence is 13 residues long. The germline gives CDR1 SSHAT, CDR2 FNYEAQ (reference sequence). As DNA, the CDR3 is TGTGCCAGCAGTTTAGATCCAAATCAGCCCCAGCATTTT. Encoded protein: CASSLDPNQPQHF. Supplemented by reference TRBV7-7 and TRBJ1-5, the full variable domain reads GAGVSQSPRYKVTKRGQDVTLRCDPISSHATLYWYQQALGQGPEFLTYFNYEAQPDKSGLPSDRFSAERPEGSISTLTIQRTEQRDSAMYRCASSLDPNQPQHFGDGTRLSIL.